A single sample gave rise to the 2 T cell receptor beta chains below, sequenced in a study of blood T cell repertoires in COVID-19. TCRdb keeps only in-frame clones here, not all; method: immunoSEQ multiplex PCR. In the table there are 130,000 or so clones, around four fifths of which are singletons. Sequencing was performed on peripheral blood. All receptors derive from a human donor in a cohort sampled during active COVID-19.

Regarding this clone: The sample has other DNA sequences that encode this CDR3 too. The chain links TRBV6-2 or TRBV6-3 to TRBJ2-1; TRBD2 agrees at 11 bases. The CDR3 covers 15 residues. The germline V gene has CDR1 MNHEY and CDR2 SVGEGT. The V gene end was trimmed by 2 bases and the J gene end by 3 bases; junction bases not matched to a gene: 0. The CDR3 nucleotides are TGTGCCAGCAGTTACCTAGCGGGAGGCTACAATGAGCAGTTCTTC. Protein sequence: CASSYLAGGYNEQFF.

This chain uses TRBV28 with TRBJ2-5; 8 bases are a match to TRBD1. The germline V gene has CDR1 MDHEN and CDR2 SYDVKM. V lost 7 bases, J lost 5 bases, and 6 bases stayed unmatched. The CDR3 is 13 amino acids. In nucleotides, the CDR3 is TGTGCCAGCAAAATGACAGGGGTTGAGACCCAGTACTTC. Its translation is CASKMTGVETQYF.